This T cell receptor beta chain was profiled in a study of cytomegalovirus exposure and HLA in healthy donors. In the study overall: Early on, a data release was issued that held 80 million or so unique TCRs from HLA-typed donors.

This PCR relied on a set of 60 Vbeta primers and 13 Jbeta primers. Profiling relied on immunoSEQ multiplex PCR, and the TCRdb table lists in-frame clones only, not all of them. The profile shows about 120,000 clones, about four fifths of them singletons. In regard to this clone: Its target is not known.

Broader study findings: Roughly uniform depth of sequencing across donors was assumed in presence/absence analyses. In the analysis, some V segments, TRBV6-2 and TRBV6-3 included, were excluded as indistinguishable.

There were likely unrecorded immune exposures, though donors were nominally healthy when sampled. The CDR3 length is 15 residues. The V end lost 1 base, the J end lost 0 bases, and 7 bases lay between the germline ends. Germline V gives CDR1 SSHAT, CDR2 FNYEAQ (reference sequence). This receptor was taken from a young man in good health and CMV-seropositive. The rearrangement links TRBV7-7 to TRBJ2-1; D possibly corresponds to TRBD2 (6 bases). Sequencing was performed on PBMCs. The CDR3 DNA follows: TGTGCCAGCAGCTTAGACGGGAGCTCCTACAATGAGCAGTTCTTC. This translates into CASSLDGSSYNEQFF.